A single sample gave rise to the 6 T cell receptor beta chains below, sequenced in a study of cytomegalovirus exposure and HLA in healthy donors. The primer mix had 60 Vbeta and 13 Jbeta primers. Only in-frame clones appear in the TCRdb table, and some are missing; sequencing was by immunoSEQ multiplex PCR. The repertoire holds about 120,000 clones, with over 65% as singletons. Sequenced sample: PBMCs. The source is a woman between 40 and 55 years old in good health and CMV-seropositive.

V gene TRBV6-5 combines with J gene TRBJ2-1; unclear D gene. This CDR3 is built from 12 residues. CDR1 is MNHEY and CDR2 is SVGAGI in the germline V gene. With 0 bases removed from V and 9 bases from J, the gap between germline ends came to 6 bases. The CDR3 is CASSYSMSEQFF. CDR3 sequence (DNA): TGTGCCAGCAGTTACTCGATGAGTGAGCAGTTCTTC.

The J gene is TRBJ1-2, the V gene TRBV19; D not certain. Per germline, CDR1 LNHDA and CDR2 SQIVND (reference sequence). V gave up 3 bases and J gave up 4 bases, with 6 bases separating them. The CDR3 spans 12 residues. CDR3 sequence (DNA): TGTGCCAGTAGTATGACGGGCTATGGCTACACCTTC. The encoded protein is CASSMTGYGYTF. Complete variable domain (other parts from reference TRBV19 and TRBJ1-2): DGGITQSPKYLFRKEGQNVTLSCEQNLNHDAMYWYRQDPGQGLRLIYYSQIVNDFQKGDIAEGYSVSREKKESFPLTVTSAQKNPTAFYLCASSMTGYGYTFGSGTRLTVV.

The J gene is TRBJ2-7, the V gene TRBV2; no reliable D call. The CDR3 has 11 residues. CDR1 and CDR2 from the germline V gene are SNHLY and FYNNEI. CDR3 loop: CASSERRPVAV. DNA of the CDR3: TGTGCCAGCAGTGAGCGGCGCCCAGTTGCGGTC.

This clone was observed a few times. The chain has TRBV6-1 and TRBJ2-7, with D tentatively TRBD1 (5 bases). The CDR3 has 15 residues. Germline-derived CDR1 and CDR2 are MNHNS and SASEGT. Trimming pared 3 bases from V and 0 bases from J, leaving 12 bases between. DNA of the CDR3: TGTGCCAGCAGTGAGAATACAGGCAGCTCCTACGAGCAGTACTTC. Translated, it gives CASSENTGSSYEQYF.

The CDR3 spells CASSLGQDLYEQYF. CDR3 coding DNA: TGTGCCAGCAGCTTAGGACAGGACTTATACGAGCAGTACTTC. The chain joins TRBV7-8 to TRBJ2-7; D perhaps matches TRBD1 (6 bases). This CDR3 region has 14 residues. V was clipped by 1 base and J by 4 bases, with 11 bases between them. The germline V gene encodes CDR1 SGHVS and CDR2 FQNEAQ.

This clone has more than one count but fewer than ten. The chain uses TRBV7-6 and TRBJ2-3; TRBD2 matches 7 bases. Trimming removed 0 bases from V and 3 bases from J; junction bases left unmatched: 3. CDR1 is SGHVS and CDR2 is FNYEAQ in the germline V gene. The CDR3 length is 15 residues. The CDR3, as DNA: TGTGCCAGCAGCTTAGCAGGCGGGAGAACAGATACGCAGTATTTT. It is translated as CASSLAGGRTDTQYF.